Sequencing of this T cell receptor (beta chain) was carried out in a study of Graves' ophthalmopathy and Graves' hyperthyroidism. The authors amplified TCR beta CDR3 regions from RNA transcripts. The authors performed first-round RT-PCR with HTBI primers and then a second-round multiplex PCR. MiXCR, run by TCRdb on the multiplex PCR reads, gives a single entry per CDR3 protein. The data contain hundreds of thousands of distinct CDR3 sequences, 22% of them singletons. Study conclusions and caveats: Thyroid clonotypes that were expanded above 0.001 frequency mostly also appeared in blood.

The CDR3 contains 16 residues. Germline V gene sequence: CDR1 MNHNS, CDR2 SASEGT. V shed 3 bases, J shed 5 bases, and the junction held 9 bases outside the gene matches. About this clonotype itself: The antigen is unknown.

Each hyperthyroidism patient was newly diagnosed, with under 2 months' duration, and aged 18 to 65. Exclusion applied to patients with other autoimmune diseases, uncontrolled infections, pregnancy or lactation. Clinical symptoms and serum thyroxine were used for diagnosis; TRAb, thyroid ultrasound and orbital computed tomography were also relied on. This sequence was found in a woman aged 18-29 years with stable Graves' hyperthyroidism. Some clones in this sample may be carry-over from other donors' samples. This chain joins TRBV6-1 and TRBJ1-5; TRBD1 agrees at 8 bases. The sample consisted of peripheral blood. CDR3: CASSDPRTGHDQPQHF. In DNA, the CDR3 is TGTGCCAGCAGTGACCCCAGGACAGGGCACGATCAGCCCCAGCATTTT.